This paragraph reports one T cell receptor beta chain. Its antigen has not been determined. No qualities accompany the bases; no much larger clone lies one base away. The CDR3 runs 15 amino acids, cysteine and phenylalanine included. The only DNA kept is the CDR3, 45 bases in frame from the first base. Relative to germline, V is 5 bases shorter and J is 0 bases shorter, with 8 bases between their ends. CDR1 and CDR2, per the germline V gene, are KGHSH and LQKENI. The CDR3 regions of human TCRbeta chains were subjected to immunosequencing. Processing in the source paper ran as follows. TCRs in the repertoires were compared against a reference library of SARS-CoV-2-specific TCRs that had been generated with the MIRA antigen-specificity platform. Breadth was defined as the fraction of unique TCRs that were SARS-CoV-2-associated. Depth was defined as the fraction of total T cells that were SARS-CoV-2-associated. Using the MIRA data, each spike-specific TCR was assigned both to the spike region to which the TCR was reactive and to a CD4 or CD8 class. Log10-transformed breadth and depth values were compared by one-way ANOVA with Sidak's multiple comparisons tests. TCRdb limited this immuneACCESS table to in-frame rearrangements with V and J called. A share of clones is missing; checked studies link under half to unresolved V genes, and the rest is unexplained. V and J calls and clone size are copied from that table; D and trimming were computed from the DNA. The sample table records some 81,000 clones; 75% to 95% of these occur just once. The top ten clonotypes cover roughly 11% of the sample.

This specimen comes from a study of T cell responses to AZD1222 COVID-19 vaccine (dated by TCRdb to about 2021). Regarding the study in general: A total of about 250 trial participants underwent TCR sequencing, of whom some 200 had received two doses of AZD1222 and about 25 had received two doses of the MenACWY control vaccine. Trial participants were enrolled into age subgroups of 18-55, 56-69 and 70-plus years, which contained 148, 28 and 57 TCR-sequenced participants, respectively. Broad study findings and their caveats: After two AZD1222 doses, both the breadth and the depth of spike-specific TCRs were significantly higher than at day 0 and than in MenACWY recipients. Reportedly, close to half of the unique spike-specific TCRs recognized epitopes lying outside the regions that are mutated in the B.1.351 and B.1.1.7 variants. The 56-69-year group was small, and its depth increase did not reach significance, likely because of low power. Only a handful of AZD1222 recipients were SARS-CoV-2 seropositive at baseline, limiting conclusions about previously exposed vaccinees. Because no samples from the day 14 peak response were available, repertoires could be characterized only after the peak T cell response. The vaccine-associated CD4 TCRs covered the entire spike protein, and the dominant responses fell in regions 160-218 and 743-854. Participants were mostly white British, with more females than males. The authors suggested clonal diversity may have been underestimated.

The time point label of this sample denotes: about 28 days (+/-7) after the second vaccine dose. AZD1222 recipients whose second dose came at about 4 weeks and those whose second dose came at about 12 weeks were combined into one group, since spike-specific TCR depth and breadth did not differ between the two schedules. The vaccinee samples were drawn from two UK trials, COV001 and COV002, one of which was a single-blind randomized controlled phase 2/3 trial testing AZD1222 (ChAdOx1 nCoV-19) in healthy adults. Trial participant PBMC samples were collected at day 0 and day 28 after the second dose for TCRbeta chain sequencing.

The sequenced sample was peripheral blood, obtained 28 days after the second AZD1222 dose. The receptor chain draws on TRBV18 and TRBJ2-6; too little of a D gene remains to name it. This receptor was taken from an adult who received the AZD1222 COVID-19 vaccine. CDR3 reads: CASSDGRSGANVLTF. At the DNA level, the sequence is TGTGCCAGCTCAGATGGCCGCTCTGGGGCCAACGTCCTGACTTTC.